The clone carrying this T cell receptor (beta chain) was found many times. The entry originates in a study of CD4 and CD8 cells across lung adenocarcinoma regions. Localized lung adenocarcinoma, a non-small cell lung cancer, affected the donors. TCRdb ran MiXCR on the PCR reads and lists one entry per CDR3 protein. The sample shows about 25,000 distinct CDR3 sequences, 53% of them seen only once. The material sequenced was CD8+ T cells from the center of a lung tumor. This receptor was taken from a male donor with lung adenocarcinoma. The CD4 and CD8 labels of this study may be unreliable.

This chain's CDR3 is CASTPGQFNEKLFF. The CDR3, as DNA: TGCGCCAGCACCCCGGGACAGTTTAATGAAAAACTGTTTTTT. V is TRBV23-1 and J is TRBJ1-4, with 7 bases lining up with TRBD1. TRBV23-1 is reported as an ORF; its role is uncertain. J gave up 4 bases and V 7 bases, and 6 bases lay outside the gene matches. The CDR3 contains 14 residues.